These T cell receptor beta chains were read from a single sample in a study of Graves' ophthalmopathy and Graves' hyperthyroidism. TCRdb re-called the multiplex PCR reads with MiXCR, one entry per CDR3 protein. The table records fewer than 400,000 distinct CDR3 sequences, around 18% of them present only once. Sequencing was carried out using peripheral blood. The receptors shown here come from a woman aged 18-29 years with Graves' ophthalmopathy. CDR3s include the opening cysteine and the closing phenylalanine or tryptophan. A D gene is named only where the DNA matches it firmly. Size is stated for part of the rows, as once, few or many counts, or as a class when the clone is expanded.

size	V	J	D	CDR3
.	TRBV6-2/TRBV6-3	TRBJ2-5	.	CASSRNTMGETQYF
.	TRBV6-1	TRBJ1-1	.	CASSNGAANTEAFF
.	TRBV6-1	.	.	CASMSGTGAYEQYF
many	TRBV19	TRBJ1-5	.	CASSMRDGGVNQPQHF
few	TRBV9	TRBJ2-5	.	CASSPSRGNWYQETQYF
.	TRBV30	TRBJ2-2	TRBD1	CALHGQGIVAGELFF
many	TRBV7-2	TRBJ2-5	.	CASSLPQGVGQETQYF
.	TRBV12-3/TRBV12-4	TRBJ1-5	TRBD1	CASSNRGDSNQPQHF
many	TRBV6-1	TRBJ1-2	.	CASRGNYGYTF
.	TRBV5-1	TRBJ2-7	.	CASSADGTPYSYEQYF
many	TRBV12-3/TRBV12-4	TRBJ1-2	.	CASSLVVSDGYTF
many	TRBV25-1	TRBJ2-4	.	CASSDNRDLKSIQYF
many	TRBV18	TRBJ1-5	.	CASSASGWNQPQHF
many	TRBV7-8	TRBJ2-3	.	CASSLPGTEGTDTQYF
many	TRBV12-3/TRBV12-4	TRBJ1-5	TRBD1	CASSFGTGSREPQHF
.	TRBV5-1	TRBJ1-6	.	CASSPRSSYNSPLHF
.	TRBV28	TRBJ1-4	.	CASSLFGQIEKLFF
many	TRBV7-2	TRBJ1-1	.	CASSRTRIRTEAFF
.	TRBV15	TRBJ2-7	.	CATSRQESSYEQYF
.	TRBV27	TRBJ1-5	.	CASSTLQGNQPQHF
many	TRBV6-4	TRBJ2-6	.	CASSDSDGSGANVLTF
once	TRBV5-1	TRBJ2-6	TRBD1	CASSDWTGGTYSGANVLTF
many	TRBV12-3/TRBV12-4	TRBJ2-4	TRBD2	CASSPGLTENIQYF
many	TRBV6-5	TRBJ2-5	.	CASSPTGGGGETQYF
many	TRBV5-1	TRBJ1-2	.	CASRLQVNYGYTF
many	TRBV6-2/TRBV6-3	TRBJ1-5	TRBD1	CASTDRGSGNQPQHF
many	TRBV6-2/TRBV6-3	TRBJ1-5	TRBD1	CASSSSTGGVNQPQHF
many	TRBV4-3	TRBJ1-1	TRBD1	CASSQSGTGNTEAFF
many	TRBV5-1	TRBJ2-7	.	CASSLVRGLINEQYF
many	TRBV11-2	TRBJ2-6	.	CASSYRRTSGANVLTF
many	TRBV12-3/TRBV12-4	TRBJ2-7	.	CASRKDSYEQYF
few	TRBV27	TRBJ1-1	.	CASSLSPGMNTEAFF
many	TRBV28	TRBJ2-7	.	CASSSISFGDRKNEQYF
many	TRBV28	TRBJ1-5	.	CASIGAGSTQPQHF
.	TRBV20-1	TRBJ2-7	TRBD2	CSAEPRAGRYEQYF
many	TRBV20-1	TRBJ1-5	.	CSAVRGWIANQPQHF
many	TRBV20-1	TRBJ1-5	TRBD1	CSARERDRALRPQHF
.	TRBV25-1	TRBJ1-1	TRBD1	CASSDLTGRGVNTEAFF
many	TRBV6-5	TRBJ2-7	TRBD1	CASLDRGGYEQYF
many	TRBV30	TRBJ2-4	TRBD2	CAWSVRPLLAELAKNIQYF
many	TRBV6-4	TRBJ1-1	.	CASSDSNVGEAFF
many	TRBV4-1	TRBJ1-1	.	CASSERSVGTEAFF